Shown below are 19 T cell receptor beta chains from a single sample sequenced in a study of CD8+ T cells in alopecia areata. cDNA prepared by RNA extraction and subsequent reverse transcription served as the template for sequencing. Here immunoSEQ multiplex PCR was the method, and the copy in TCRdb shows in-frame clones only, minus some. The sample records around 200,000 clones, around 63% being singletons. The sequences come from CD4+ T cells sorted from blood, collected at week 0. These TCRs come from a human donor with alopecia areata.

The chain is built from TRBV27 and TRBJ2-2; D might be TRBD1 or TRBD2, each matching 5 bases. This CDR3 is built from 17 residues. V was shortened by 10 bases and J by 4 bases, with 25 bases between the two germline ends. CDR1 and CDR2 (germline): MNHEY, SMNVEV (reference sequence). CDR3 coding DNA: TGTGCCACCTCCGTTATCGCCGGGGCCCTCGGCACCGGGGAGCTGTTTTTT. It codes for CATSVIAGALGTGELFF.

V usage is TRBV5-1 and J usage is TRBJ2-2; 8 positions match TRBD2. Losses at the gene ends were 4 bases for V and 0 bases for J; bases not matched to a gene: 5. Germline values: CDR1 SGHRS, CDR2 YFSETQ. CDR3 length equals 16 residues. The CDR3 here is CASSLISGANTGELFF. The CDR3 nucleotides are TGCGCCAGCAGCCTGATTAGCGGGGCGAACACCGGGGAGCTGTTTTTT.

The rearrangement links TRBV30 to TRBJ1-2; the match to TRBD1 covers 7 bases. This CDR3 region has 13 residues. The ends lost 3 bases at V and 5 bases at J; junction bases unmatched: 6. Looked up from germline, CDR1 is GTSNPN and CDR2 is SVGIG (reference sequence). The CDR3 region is CAWSANRGYGYTF. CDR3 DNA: TGTGCCTGGAGCGCTAACAGGGGATATGGCTACACCTTC.

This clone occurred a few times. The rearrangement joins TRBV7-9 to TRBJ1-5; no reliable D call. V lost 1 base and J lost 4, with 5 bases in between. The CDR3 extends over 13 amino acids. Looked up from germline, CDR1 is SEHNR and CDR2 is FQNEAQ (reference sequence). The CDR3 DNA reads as TGTGCCAGCAGCTTAGTGGAGAATCAGCCCCAGCATTTT. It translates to CASSLVENQPQHF.

CDR3 region: CASSYDPAQPLQETQYF. CDR3 bases: TGTGCCAGCAGCTATGATCCGGCACAGCCCCTCCAAGAGACCCAGTACTTC. V gene TRBV11-3 combines with J gene TRBJ2-5; D is unclear. The germline gives CDR1 SGHNT, CDR2 YENEEA. The CDR3 has 17 residues. V lost 4 bases, J lost 1 base, and 19 bases lay in between.

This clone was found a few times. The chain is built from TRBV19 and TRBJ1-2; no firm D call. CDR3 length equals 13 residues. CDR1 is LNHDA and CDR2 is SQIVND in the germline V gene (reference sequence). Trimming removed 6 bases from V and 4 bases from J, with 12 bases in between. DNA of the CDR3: TGTGCCAGTAGCGATCCGGGGAGCTATGGCTACACCTTC. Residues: CASSDPGSYGYTF.

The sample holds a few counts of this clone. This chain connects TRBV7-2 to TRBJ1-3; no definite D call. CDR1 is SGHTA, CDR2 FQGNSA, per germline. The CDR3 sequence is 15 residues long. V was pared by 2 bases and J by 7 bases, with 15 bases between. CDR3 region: CASSLILSGWNTIYF. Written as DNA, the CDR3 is TGTGCCAGCAGCTTAATTTTATCGGGGTGGAACACCATATATTTT.

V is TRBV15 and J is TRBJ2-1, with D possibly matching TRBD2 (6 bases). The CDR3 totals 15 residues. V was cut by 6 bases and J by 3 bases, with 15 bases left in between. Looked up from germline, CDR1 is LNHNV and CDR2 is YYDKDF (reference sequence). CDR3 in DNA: TGTGCCACCAGTAAGCGAAATAGCGGCTACAATGAGCAGTTCTTC. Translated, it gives CATSKRNSGYNEQFF.

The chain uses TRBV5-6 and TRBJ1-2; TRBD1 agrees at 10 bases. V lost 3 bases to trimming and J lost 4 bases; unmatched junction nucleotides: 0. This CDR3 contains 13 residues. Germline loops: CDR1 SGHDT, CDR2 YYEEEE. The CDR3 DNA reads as TGTGCCAGCAGCTGGGACAGGGGCTATGGCTACACCTTC. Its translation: CASSWDRGYGYTF.

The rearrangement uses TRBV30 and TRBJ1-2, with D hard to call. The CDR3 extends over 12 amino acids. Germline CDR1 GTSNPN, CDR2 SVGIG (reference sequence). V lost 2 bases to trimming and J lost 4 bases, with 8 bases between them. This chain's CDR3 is CAWSRRSYGYTF. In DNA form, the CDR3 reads TGTGCCTGGAGTAGACGAAGCTATGGCTACACCTTC.

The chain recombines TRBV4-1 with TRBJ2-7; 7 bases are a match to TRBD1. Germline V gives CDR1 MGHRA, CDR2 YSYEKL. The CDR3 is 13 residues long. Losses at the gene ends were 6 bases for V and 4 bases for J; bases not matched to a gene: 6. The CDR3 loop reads CASRRDSQYEQYF. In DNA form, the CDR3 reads TGCGCCAGCAGAAGGGACAGCCAATACGAGCAGTACTTC.

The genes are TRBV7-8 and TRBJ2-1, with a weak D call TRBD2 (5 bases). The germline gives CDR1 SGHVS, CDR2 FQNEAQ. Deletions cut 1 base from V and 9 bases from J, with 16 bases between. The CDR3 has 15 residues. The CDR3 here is CASSLVVSEGGEQFF. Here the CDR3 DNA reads TGTGCCAGCAGCTTAGTCGTTAGCGAGGGCGGTGAGCAGTTCTTC.

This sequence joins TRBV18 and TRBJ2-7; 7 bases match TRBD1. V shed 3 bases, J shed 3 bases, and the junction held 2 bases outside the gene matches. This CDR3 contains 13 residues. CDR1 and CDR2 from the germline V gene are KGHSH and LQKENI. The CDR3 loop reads CASSPGTVYEQYF. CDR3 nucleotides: TGTGCCAGCTCACCCGGGACAGTCTACGAGCAGTACTTC.

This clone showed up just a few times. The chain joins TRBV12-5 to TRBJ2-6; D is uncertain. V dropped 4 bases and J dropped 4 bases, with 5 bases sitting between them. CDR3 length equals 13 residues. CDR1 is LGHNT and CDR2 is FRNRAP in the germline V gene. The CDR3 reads CASGWGGANVLTF. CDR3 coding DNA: TGTGCTAGTGGTTGGGGAGGGGCCAACGTCCTGACTTTC.

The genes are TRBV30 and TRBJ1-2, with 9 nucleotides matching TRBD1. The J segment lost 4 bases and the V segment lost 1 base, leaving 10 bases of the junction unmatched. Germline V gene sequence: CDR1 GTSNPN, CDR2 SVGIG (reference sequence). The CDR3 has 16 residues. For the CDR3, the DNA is TGTGCCTGGAGTGGGGGACCGGGACAGGGTGTCTATGGCTACACCTTC. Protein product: CAWSGGPGQGVYGYTF.

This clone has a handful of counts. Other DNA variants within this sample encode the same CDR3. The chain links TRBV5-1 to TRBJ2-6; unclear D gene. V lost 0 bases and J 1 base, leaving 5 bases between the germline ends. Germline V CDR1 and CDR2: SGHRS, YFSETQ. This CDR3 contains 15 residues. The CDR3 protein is CASSLAVSGANVLTF. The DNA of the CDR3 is TGCGCCAGCAGCTTGGCGGTTTCTGGGGCCAACGTCCTGACTTTC.

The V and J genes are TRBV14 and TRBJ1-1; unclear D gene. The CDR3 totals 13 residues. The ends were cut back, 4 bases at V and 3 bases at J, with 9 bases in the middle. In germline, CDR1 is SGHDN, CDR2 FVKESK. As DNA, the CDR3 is TGTGCCAGCAGCCGTACTAGGGACACTGAAGCTTTCTTT. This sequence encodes CASSRTRDTEAFF. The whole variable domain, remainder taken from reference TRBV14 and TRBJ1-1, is EAGVTQFPSHSVIEKGQTVTLRCDPISGHDNLYWYRRVMGKEIKFLLHFVKESKQDESGMPNNRFLAERTGGTYSTLKVQPAELEDSGVYFCASSRTRDTEAFFGQGTRLTVV.

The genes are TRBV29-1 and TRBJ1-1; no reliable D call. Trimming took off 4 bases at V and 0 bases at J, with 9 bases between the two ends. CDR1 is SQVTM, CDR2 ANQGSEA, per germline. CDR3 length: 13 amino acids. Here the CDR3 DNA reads TGCAGCGTTGGCCCACGGATGAACACTGAAGCTTTCTTT. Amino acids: CSVGPRMNTEAFF.

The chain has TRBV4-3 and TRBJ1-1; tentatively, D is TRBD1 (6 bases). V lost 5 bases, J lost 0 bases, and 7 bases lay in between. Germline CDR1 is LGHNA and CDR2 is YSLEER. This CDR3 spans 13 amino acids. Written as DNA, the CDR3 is TGCGCCAGCAGCGGACAGCTGAACACTGAAGCTTTCTTT. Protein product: CASSGQLNTEAFF.